Below are 24 T cell receptor beta chains sequenced from a single sample in a study of a mutant IDH1 vaccine in newly diagnosed glioma. Their antigens are not known. Produced via immunoSEQ multiplex PCR; TCRdb's table is partial and in-frame only. The sample has roughly 40,000 clones, approximately 83% seen once. As to time point: week 35, safety follow-up. Doses of 300 ug of mutant IDH1 20-mer peptide were given with topical imiquimod. The sample consisted of PBMCs, taken from a glioma patient whose treatment included an IDH1 peptide vaccine. These receptors were collected from a woman aged 50 to 65 with glioma.

The J gene is TRBJ1-6, the V gene TRBV25-1; tentatively, D is TRBD1 (5 bases). The V end was cut by 4 bases, the J end by 10 bases, with 14 bases between. Germline loops: CDR1 MGHDK, CDR2 SYGVNS. The CDR3 extends over 14 amino acids. CDR3 sequence (DNA): TGTGCCAGCAGTGGAATGTGGGGGAACTCACCCCTCCACTTT. Protein product: CASSGMWGNSPLHF.

The chain employs TRBV5-1 and TRBJ2-5, with D possibly TRBD2 on 7 matching bases. The CDR3 has 19 amino acids. The V and J ends lost 1 base and 4 bases respectively, with 26 bases between them. Germline CDR1 SGHRS, CDR2 YFSETQ. CDR3 DNA: TGCGCCAGCAGCTTGATGTCTGGTGGGGGGGCCCCAGATAGAGAGACCCAGTACTTC. Amino acids: CASSLMSGGGAPDRETQYF. The full variable domain, with the rest looked up from reference TRBV5-1 and TRBJ2-5, is KAGVTQTPRYLIKTRGQQVTLSCSPISGHRSVSWYQQTPGQGLQFLFEYFSETQRNKGNFPGRFSGRQFSNSRSEMNVSTLELGDSALYLCASSLMSGGGAPDRETQYFGPGTRLLVL.

This chain uses TRBV7-9 with TRBJ2-7; D is uncertain. V was trimmed by 5 bases and J by 0 bases, leaving 14 bases between them. CDR3 length: 15 amino acids. Germline CDR1 reads SEHNR; CDR2 reads FQNEAQ (reference sequence). CDR3 residues: CASSPQARRSYEQYF. CDR3 DNA: TGTGCCAGCAGCCCCCAGGCCAGGCGCTCCTACGAGCAGTACTTC.

The chain carries TRBV5-4 and TRBJ1-2, with D maybe TRBD1 (6 bases). Germline V gene data show CDR1 as SGHNT and CDR2 as YYREEE (reference sequence). This CDR3 has 15 residues. The V and J ends lost 5 bases and 2 bases respectively, with 16 bases between them. The CDR3 here is CASSTGRDQNYGYTF. CDR3 DNA sequence: TGTGCCAGCAGTACAGGGCGCGACCAAAACTATGGCTACACCTTC.

The rearrangement joins TRBV7-2 to TRBJ2-2; no firm D call. V gave up 0 bases and J gave up 4 bases, with 6 bases separating them. CDR3 length equals 14 residues. Per the germline V gene, CDR1 is SGHTA and CDR2 is FQGNSA. The CDR3 is CASSLAFFTGELFF. For the CDR3, the DNA is TGTGCCAGCAGCTTAGCCTTTTTCACCGGGGAGCTGTTTTTT.

The chain uses TRBV5-4 and TRBJ1-1, with D possibly being TRBD1 (5 bases). Trimming shortened V by 0 bases and J by 4 bases, and 10 bases separated the two germline ends. The CDR3 has 14 residues. In germline, CDR1 is SGHNT, CDR2 YYREEE (reference sequence). The CDR3 coding sequence is TGTGCCAGCAGCTTGGTCAGGGAGGGCACTGAAGCTTTCTTT. Protein: CASSLVREGTEAFF.

This chain uses TRBV29-1 with TRBJ1-5; D possibly corresponds to TRBD1 (5 bases). The germline CDR1 and CDR2 sequences are SQVTM and ANQGSEA. The V end lost 8 bases, the J end lost 4 bases, and 15 bases lay between the germline ends. The CDR3 is 13 amino acids. The CDR3 spells CSYSGGVNQPQHF. CDR3 DNA: TGCAGCTATTCTGGGGGGGTTAATCAGCCCCAGCATTTT.

The V gene is TRBV7-2, the J gene TRBJ2-5; D remains ambiguous. In germline, CDR1 is SGHTA, CDR2 FQGNSA. Trimming removed 5 bases at V and 7 bases at J, with 8 bases between. This CDR3 is 11 amino acids long. The CDR3 DNA reads as TGTGCCAGCAGCCCCTCCACGACCCAGTACTTC. The encoded protein is CASSPSTTQYF.

V usage is TRBV29-1 and J usage is TRBJ2-7, with D tentatively TRBD1 (6 bases). V was cut by 7 bases and J by 7 bases, with 17 bases left in between. This CDR3 spans 12 amino acids. Germline assignment: CDR1 SQVTM and CDR2 ANQGSEA. The CDR3 DNA reads as TGCAGCGCTCAAACAGGGTCGAGGGAGCAGTACTTC. Translating it yields CSAQTGSREQYF.

The CDR3 spells CATSYSTDTQYF. The CDR3 coding sequence is TGTGCCACCAGCTACTCGACAGATACGCAGTATTTT. V is TRBV15 and J is TRBJ2-3; D gene ambiguous. This CDR3 has 12 residues. Trimming left V 5 bases short and J 3 bases short, with 6 bases between. Germline V gives CDR1 LNHNV, CDR2 YYDKDF (reference sequence). The full variable domain, with the rest looked up from reference TRBV15 and TRBJ2-3, is DAMVIQNPRYQVTQFGKPVTLSCSQTLNHNVMYWYQQKSSQAPKLLFHYYDKDFNNEADTPDNFQSRRPNTSFCFLDIRSPGLGDTAMYLCATSYSTDTQYFGPGTRLTVL.

The rearrangement joins TRBV2 to TRBJ2-7, with a weak D call TRBD1 (6 bases). Germline loops: CDR1 SNHLY, CDR2 FYNNEI. The CDR3 length is 15 residues. V lost 8 bases to trimming and J lost 6 bases, with 23 bases between them. The CDR3 coding sequence is TGTGCCAGCTCCTCCGAGGGGGTTAGGGGCCTCGAGCAGTACTTC. It specifies CASSSEGVRGLEQYF.

This clone has a single count. This rearrangement joins TRBV5-1 to TRBJ1-5; D is perhaps TRBD1 (5 bases). The CDR3 has 15 amino acids. CDR1 and CDR2 from the germline V gene are SGHRS and YFSETQ. Trimming left V 4 bases short and J 0 bases short, with 11 bases between. CDR3 protein: CASSEGTYSNQPQHF. For the CDR3, the DNA is TGCGCCAGCAGCGAAGGGACTTATAGCAATCAGCCCCAGCATTTT.

The CDR3 DNA reads as TGTGCCAGCAGCTTCAGAGGTAGCCGGTTAGGGGAGACCCAGTACTTC. Amino acid sequence: CASSFRGSRLGETQYF. The chain recombines TRBV7-9 with TRBJ2-5, with D unclear. From germline, CDR1 is SEHNR and CDR2 FQNEAQ (reference sequence). The length of the CDR3 is 16 residues. Deletions cut 3 bases from V and 5 bases from J, with 19 bases between.

J is TRBJ1-3 and V is TRBV5-1; tentatively, D is TRBD1 (5 bases). This CDR3 comprises 15 residues. Germline V lookup: CDR1 SGHRS, CDR2 YFSETQ. Trimming left V 4 bases short and J 0 bases short, with 11 bases between. CDR3 nucleotide sequence: TGCGCCAGCAGCCCGGACACTTTCTCTGGAAACACCATATATTTT. Protein product: CASSPDTFSGNTIYF.

The chain links TRBV7-9 to TRBJ2-4, with 9 bases lining up with TRBD2. CDR3 length equals 14 residues. Unmatched junction bases numbered 5, after V lost 5 bases and J lost 6 bases. Germline V gives CDR1 SEHNR, CDR2 FQNEAQ (reference sequence). CDR3 sequence reads: CASSAGTSLNIQYF. The CDR3 coding sequence is TGTGCCAGCAGCGCCGGGACTAGCCTAAACATTCAGTACTTC.

V and J are TRBV5-1 and TRBJ1-1; D remains unclear. The CDR3 is 14 residues long. The V gene's germline CDR1 is SGHRS and CDR2 YFSETQ. The V gene lost 0 bases and the J gene lost 2 bases, with 8 bases spanning the gap. The CDR3 sequence is CASSLGPINTEAFF. CDR3 DNA sequence: TGCGCCAGCAGCTTGGGTCCGATCAACACTGAAGCTTTCTTT.

This clone was observed a single time. The V call is TRBV7-2, the J call TRBJ1-1, with D uncertain. The CDR3 consists of 14 residues. Germline V gene sequence: CDR1 SGHTA, CDR2 FQGNSA. V was trimmed by 1 base and J by 5 bases, leaving 11 bases between them. The CDR3 nucleotides read TGTGCCAGCAGCTTAGGGTTTGGGCGAACTGAAGCTTTCTTT. Protein product: CASSLGFGRTEAFF.

This chain links TRBV19 with TRBJ2-7, with TRBD2 identical over 7 bases. The CDR3 is made up of 14 amino acids. Germline-derived CDR1 and CDR2 are LNHDA and SQIVND (reference sequence). The ends lost 7 bases at V and 2 bases at J; junction bases unmatched: 8. This CDR3 reads CASKGGQTAYEQYF. CDR3 DNA sequence: TGTGCCAGTAAGGGAGGGCAGACGGCCTACGAGCAGTACTTC.

The chain has TRBV5-1 and TRBJ1-1; D possibly corresponds to TRBD1 (5 bases). This CDR3 has 13 amino acids. V shed 5 bases and J shed 4 bases, with 12 bases lying between them. Germline values: CDR1 SGHRS, CDR2 YFSETQ. The CDR3 nucleotides are TGCGCCAGCAGACAAATTACAGGCACTGAAGCTTTCTTT. It codes for CASRQITGTEAFF. Supplemented by reference TRBV5-1 and TRBJ1-1, the full variable domain reads KAGVTQTPRYLIKTRGQQVTLSCSPISGHRSVSWYQQTPGQGLQFLFEYFSETQRNKGNFPGRFSGRQFSNSRSEMNVSTLELGDSALYLCASRQITGTEAFFGQGTRLTVV.

The J gene is TRBJ2-7, the V gene TRBV27; TRBD1 agrees at 9 bases. V was pared by 2 bases and J by 3 bases, with 5 bases of the junction left unmatched. The CDR3 length is 15 residues. In germline, CDR1 is MNHEY, CDR2 SMNVEV (reference sequence). The CDR3 loop reads CASSLAGTGYYEQYF. As DNA, the CDR3 is TGTGCCAGCAGTTTAGCCGGGACAGGGTACTACGAGCAGTACTTC.

In this sample, this clone turned up once. The chain joins TRBV5-1 to TRBJ2-1, with TRBD1 identical over 8 bases. Germline CDR1 SGHRS, CDR2 YFSETQ. V lost 0 bases, J lost 2 bases, and 1 base stayed unmatched. The length of the CDR3 is 15 residues. CDR3 nucleotide sequence: TGCGCCAGCAGCTTGGAGGACAGGGCCTACAATGAGCAGTTCTTC. This translates into CASSLEDRAYNEQFF.

The V call is TRBV2, the J call TRBJ2-7, with TRBD1 as a possible D gene (6 bases). V gave up 3 bases and J gave up 2 bases, with 17 bases separating them. The CDR3 length is 16 residues. CDR1 SNHLY and CDR2 FYNNEI come from the germline V gene. Here the CDR3 DNA reads TGTGCCAGCAGTGATGGAAGACAGGCGGCTACCTACGAGCAGTACTTC. Translation gives CASSDGRQAATYEQYF.

CDR3 protein: CASSVSSRVEYGYTF. For the CDR3, the DNA is TGTGCCAGCAGCGTAAGCAGCAGGGTGGAATATGGCTACACCTTC. The J gene is TRBJ1-2, the V gene TRBV9; D may be TRBD1 (5 bases). Trimming stripped 1 base from V and 5 bases from J, with 15 bases between. This CDR3 comprises 15 residues. Germline V gives CDR1 SGDLS, CDR2 YYNGEE.

There are a few counts of this clone. The rearrangement links TRBV5-1 to TRBJ1-1, with 9 nucleotides matching TRBD1. The CDR3 is 15 amino acids. From germline, CDR1 is SGHRS and CDR2 YFSETQ. The trim removed 3 bases at V and 5 bases at J, leaving 8 bases unmatched. The CDR3 loop is CASSSLQGAGTEAFF. In nucleotides, the CDR3 is TGCGCCAGCAGCTCCCTACAGGGGGCGGGAACTGAAGCTTTCTTT.